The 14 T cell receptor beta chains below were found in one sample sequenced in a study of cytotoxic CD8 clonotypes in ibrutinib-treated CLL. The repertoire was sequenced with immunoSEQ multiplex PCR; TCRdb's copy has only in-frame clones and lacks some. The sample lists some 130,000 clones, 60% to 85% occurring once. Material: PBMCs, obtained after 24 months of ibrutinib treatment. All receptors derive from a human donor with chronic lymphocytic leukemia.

The CDR3 bases are TGCGCCAGCAGCTTTACAGGGAGTCGCTACGAGCAGTACTTC. It translates to CASSFTGSRYEQYF. The chain is built from TRBV5-1 and TRBJ2-7; D might be TRBD1 (6 bases). V lost 2 bases, J lost 3 bases, and 12 bases lay in between. From germline, CDR1 is SGHRS and CDR2 YFSETQ. The CDR3 length is 14 residues.

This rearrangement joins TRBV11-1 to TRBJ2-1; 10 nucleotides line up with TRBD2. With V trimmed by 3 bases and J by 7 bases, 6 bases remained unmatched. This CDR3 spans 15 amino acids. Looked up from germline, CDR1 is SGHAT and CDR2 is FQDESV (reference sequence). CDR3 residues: CASSLLLAGVNEQFF. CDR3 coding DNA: TGTGCCAGCAGCTTGTTGCTAGCGGGAGTTAATGAGCAGTTCTTC.

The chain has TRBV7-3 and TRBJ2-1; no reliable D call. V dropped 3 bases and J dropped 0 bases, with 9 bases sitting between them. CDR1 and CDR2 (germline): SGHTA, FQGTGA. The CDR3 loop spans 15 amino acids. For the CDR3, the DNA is TGTGCCAGCAGCTTGGGCACCAGCTCCTACAATGAGCAGTTCTTC. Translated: CASSLGTSSYNEQFF. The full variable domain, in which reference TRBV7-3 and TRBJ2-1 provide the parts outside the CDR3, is GAGVSQTPSNKVTEKGKYVELRCDPISGHTALYWYRQSLGQGPEFLIYFQGTGAADDSGLPNDRFFAVRPEGSVSTLKIQRTERGDSAVYLCASSLGTSSYNEQFFGPGTRLTVL.

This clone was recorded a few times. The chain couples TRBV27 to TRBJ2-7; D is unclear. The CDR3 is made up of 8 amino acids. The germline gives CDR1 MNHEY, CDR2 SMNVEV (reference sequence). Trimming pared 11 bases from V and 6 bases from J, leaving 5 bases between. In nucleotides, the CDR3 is TGTGCCGACCCCGAGCAGTACTTC. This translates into CADPEQYF.

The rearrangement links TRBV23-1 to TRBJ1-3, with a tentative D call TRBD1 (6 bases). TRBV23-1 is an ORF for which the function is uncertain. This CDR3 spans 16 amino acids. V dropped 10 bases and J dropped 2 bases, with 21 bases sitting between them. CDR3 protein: CATAQAGRGAGNTIYF. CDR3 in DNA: TGCGCCACAGCTCAGGCCGGCAGGGGAGCTGGAAACACCATATATTTT.

CDR3 sequence reads: CASSTTALAAGTETQYF. DNA of the CDR3: TGCGCCAGCAGCACCACCGCACTAGCGGCGGGGACCGAGACCCAGTACTTC. The V call is TRBV5-1, the J call TRBJ2-5, with 8 bases aligning to TRBD2. The germline V gene has CDR1 SGHRS and CDR2 YFSETQ. There are 17 residues in the CDR3. V lost 4 bases and J lost 5; bases outside the gene matches: 16.

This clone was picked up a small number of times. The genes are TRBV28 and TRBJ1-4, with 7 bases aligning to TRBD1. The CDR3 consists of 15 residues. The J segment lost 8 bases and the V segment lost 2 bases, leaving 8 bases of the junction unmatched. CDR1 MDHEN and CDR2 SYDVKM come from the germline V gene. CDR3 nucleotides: TGTGCCAGCAGTTTACCGACAGGGCCTCGGGAAAAACTGTTTTTT. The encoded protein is CASSLPTGPREKLFF.

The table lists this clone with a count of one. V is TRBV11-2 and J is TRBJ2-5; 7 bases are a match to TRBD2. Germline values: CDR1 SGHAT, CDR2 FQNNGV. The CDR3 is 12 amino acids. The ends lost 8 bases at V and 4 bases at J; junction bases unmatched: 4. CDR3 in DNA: TGTGCCAGCCTAGGGAGGGCAGAGACCCAGTACTTC. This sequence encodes CASLGRAETQYF.

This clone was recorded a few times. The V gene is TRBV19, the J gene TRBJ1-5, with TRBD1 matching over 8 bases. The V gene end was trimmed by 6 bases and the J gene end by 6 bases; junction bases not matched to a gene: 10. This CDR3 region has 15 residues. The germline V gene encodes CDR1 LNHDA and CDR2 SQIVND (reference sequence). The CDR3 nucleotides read TGTGCCAGTAGGGCGACAGGGGCCCCGGGTCAGCCCCAGCATTTT. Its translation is CASRATGAPGQPQHF.

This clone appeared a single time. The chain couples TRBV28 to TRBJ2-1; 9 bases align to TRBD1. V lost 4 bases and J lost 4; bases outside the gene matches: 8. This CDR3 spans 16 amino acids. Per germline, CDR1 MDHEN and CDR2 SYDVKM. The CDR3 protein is CASSSTDRGPYNEQFF. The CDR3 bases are TGTGCCAGCAGTTCGACGGACAGGGGCCCATACAATGAGCAGTTCTTC. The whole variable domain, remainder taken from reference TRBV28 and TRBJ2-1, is DVKVTQSSRYLVKRTGEKVFLECVQDMDHENMFWYRQDPGLGLRLIYFSYDVKMKEKGDIPEGYSVSREKKERFSLILESASTNQTSMYLCASSSTDRGPYNEQFFGPGTRLTVL.

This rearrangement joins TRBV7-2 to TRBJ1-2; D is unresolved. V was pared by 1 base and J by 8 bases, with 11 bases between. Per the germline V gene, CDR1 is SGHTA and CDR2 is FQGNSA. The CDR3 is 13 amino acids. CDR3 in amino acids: CASSLGGYGGYTF. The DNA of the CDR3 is TGTGCCAGCAGCTTAGGGGGATACGGGGGCTACACCTTC. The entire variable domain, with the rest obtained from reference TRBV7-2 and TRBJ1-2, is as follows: GAGVSQSPSNKVTEKGKDVELRCDPISGHTALYWYRQSLGQGLEFLIYFQGNSAPDKSGLPSDRFSAERTGGSVSTLTIQRTQQEDSAVYLCASSLGGYGGYTFGSGTRLTVV.

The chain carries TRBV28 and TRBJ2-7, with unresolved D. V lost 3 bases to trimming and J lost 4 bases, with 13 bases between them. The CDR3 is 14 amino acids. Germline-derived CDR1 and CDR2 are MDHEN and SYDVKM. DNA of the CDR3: TGTGCCAGCAGTTTTAGTCCCACCGGTTACGAGCAGTACTTC. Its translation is CASSFSPTGYEQYF.

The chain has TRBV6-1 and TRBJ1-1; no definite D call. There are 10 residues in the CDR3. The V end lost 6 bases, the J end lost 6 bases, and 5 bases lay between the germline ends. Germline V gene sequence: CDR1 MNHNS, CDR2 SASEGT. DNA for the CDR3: TGTGCCAGCAGGTTGTCTGAAGCTTTCTTT. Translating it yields CASRLSEAFF.

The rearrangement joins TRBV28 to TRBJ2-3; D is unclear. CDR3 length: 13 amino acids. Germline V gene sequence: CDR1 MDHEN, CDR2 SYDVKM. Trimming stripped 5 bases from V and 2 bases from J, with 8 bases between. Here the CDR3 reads CASSPRPTDTQYF. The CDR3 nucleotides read TGTGCCAGCAGTCCCCGACCCACAGATACGCAGTATTTT.